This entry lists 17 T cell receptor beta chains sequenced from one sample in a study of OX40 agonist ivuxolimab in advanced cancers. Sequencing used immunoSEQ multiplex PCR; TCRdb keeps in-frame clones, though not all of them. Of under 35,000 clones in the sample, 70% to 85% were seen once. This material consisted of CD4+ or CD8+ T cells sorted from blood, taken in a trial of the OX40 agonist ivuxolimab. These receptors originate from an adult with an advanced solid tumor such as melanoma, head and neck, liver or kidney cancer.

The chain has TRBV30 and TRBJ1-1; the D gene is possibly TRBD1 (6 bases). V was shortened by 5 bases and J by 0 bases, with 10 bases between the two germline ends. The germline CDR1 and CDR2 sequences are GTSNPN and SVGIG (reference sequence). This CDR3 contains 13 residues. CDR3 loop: CAWETGMNTEAFF. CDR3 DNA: TGTGCCTGGGAAACAGGGATGAACACTGAAGCTTTCTTT. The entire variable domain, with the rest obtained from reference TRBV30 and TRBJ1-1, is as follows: SQTIHQWPATLVQPVGSPLSLECTVEGTSNPNLYWYRQAAGRGLQLLFYSVGIGQISSEVPQNLSASRPQDRQFILSSKKLLLSDSGFYLCAWETGMNTEAFFGQGTRLTVV.

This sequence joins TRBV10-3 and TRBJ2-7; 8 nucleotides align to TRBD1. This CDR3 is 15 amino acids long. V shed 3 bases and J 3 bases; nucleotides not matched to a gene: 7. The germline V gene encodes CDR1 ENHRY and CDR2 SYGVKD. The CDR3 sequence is CAISDETGAFYEQYF. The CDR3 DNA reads TGTGCCATCAGTGATGAGACAGGGGCGTTCTACGAGCAGTACTTC.

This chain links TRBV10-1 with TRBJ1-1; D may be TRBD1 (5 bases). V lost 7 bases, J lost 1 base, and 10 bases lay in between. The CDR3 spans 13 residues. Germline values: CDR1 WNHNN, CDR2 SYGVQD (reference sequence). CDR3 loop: CASTPGPNTEAFF. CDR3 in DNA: TGCGCCAGCACCCCGGGGCCGAACACTGAAGCTTTCTTT.

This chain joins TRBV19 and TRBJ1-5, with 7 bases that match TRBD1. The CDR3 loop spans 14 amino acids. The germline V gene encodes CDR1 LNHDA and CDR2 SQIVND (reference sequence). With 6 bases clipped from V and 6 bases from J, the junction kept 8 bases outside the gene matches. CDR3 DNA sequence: TGTGCCAGTAGGTTTAGGGGGCATCGTCAGCCCCAGCATTTT. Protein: CASRFRGHRQPQHF. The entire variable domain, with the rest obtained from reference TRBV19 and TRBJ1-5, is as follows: DGGITQSPKYLFRKEGQNVTLSCEQNLNHDAMYWYRQDPGQGLRLIYYSQIVNDFQKGDIAEGYSVSREKKESFPLTVTSAQKNPTAFYLCASRFRGHRQPQHFGDGTRLSIL.

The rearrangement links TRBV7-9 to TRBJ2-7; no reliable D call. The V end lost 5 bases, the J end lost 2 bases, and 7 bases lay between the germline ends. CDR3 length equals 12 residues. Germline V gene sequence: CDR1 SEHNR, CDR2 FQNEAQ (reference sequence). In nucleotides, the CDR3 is TGTGCCAGCAGCCCCCGCGCCTACGAGCAGTACTTC. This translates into CASSPRAYEQYF.

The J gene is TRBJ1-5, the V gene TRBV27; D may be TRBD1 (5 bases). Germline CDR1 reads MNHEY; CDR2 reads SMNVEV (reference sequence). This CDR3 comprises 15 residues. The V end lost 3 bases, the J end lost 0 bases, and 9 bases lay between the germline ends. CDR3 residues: CASSFSGDSNQPQHF. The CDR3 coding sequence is TGTGCCAGCAGTTTTTCGGGGGATAGCAATCAGCCCCAGCATTTT.

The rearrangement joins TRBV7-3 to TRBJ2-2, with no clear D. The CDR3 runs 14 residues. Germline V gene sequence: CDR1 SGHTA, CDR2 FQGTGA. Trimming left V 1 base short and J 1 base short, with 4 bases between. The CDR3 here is CASSLMLNTGELFF. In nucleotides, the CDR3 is TGTGCCAGCAGCTTAATGCTGAACACCGGGGAGCTGTTTTTT.

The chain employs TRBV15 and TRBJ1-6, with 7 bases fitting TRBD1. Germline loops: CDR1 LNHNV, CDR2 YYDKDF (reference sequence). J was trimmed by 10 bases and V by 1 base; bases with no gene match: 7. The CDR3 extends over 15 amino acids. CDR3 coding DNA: TGTGCCACCAGCAGAGTCCGACAGGGAATGTCACCCCTCCACTTT. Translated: CATSRVRQGMSPLHF.

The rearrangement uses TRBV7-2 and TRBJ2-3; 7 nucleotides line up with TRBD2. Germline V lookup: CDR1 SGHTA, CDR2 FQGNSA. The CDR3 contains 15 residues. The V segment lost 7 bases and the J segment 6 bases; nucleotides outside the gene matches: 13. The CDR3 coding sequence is TGTGCCAGCACCCCCGGGGGGAGGCCAATGGATACGCAGTATTTT. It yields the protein CASTPGGRPMDTQYF.

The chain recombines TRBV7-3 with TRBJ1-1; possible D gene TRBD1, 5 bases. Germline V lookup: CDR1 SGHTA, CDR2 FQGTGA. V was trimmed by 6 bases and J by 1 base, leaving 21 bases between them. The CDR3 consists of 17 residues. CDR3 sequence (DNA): TGTGCCAGCAGTGCGAACGGGGGATTCGGGAAGAACACTGAAGCTTTCTTT. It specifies CASSANGGFGKNTEAFF.

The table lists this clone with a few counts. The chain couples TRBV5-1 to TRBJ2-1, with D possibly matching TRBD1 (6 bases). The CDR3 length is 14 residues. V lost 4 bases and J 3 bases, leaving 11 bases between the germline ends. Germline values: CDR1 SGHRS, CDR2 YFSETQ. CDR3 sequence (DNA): TGCGCCAGCAGCGCCGGGACAATCTACAATGAGCAGTTCTTC. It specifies CASSAGTIYNEQFF. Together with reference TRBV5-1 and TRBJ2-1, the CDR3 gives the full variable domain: KAGVTQTPRYLIKTRGQQVTLSCSPISGHRSVSWYQQTPGQGLQFLFEYFSETQRNKGNFPGRFSGRQFSNSRSEMNVSTLELGDSALYLCASSAGTIYNEQFFGPGTRLTVL.

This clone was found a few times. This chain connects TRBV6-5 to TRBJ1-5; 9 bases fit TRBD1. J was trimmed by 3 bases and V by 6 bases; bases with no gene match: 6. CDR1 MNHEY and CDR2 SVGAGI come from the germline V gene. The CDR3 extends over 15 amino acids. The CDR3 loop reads CASRLQGAPNQPQHF. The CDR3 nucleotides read TGTGCCAGCAGATTACAGGGGGCACCCAATCAGCCCCAGCATTTT.

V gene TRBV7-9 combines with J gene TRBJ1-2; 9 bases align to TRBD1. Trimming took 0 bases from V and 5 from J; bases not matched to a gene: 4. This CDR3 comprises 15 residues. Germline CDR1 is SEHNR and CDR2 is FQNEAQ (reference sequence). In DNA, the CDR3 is TGTGCCAGCAGCTTAGCGACGGACAGGGGATATGGCTACACCTTC. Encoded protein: CASSLATDRGYGYTF.

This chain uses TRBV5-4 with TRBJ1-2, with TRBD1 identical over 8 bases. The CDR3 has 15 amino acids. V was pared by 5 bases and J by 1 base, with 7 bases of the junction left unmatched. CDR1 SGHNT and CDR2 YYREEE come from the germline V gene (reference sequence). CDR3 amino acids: CASRPDRANNYGYTF. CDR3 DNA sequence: TGTGCCAGCAGGCCGGACAGGGCAAATAACTATGGCTACACCTTC.

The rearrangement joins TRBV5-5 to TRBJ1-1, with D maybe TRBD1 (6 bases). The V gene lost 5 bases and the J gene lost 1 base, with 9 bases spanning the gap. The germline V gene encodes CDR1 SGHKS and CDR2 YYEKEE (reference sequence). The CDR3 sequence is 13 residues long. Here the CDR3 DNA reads TGTGCCAGCAGGATGACAGGGAACACTGAAGCTTTCTTT. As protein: CASRMTGNTEAFF.

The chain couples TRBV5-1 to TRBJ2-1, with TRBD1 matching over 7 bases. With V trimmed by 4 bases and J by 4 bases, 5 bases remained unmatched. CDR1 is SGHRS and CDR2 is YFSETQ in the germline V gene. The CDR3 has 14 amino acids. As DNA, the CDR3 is TGCGCCAGCAGCATCAGGGGGAGTTACAATGAGCAGTTCTTC. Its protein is CASSIRGSYNEQFF.

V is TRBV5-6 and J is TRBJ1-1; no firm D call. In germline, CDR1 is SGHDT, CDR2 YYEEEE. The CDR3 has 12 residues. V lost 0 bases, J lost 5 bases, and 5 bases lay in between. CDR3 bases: TGTGCCAGCAGCTTGGAGTGGACTGAAGCTTTCTTT. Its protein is CASSLEWTEAFF.